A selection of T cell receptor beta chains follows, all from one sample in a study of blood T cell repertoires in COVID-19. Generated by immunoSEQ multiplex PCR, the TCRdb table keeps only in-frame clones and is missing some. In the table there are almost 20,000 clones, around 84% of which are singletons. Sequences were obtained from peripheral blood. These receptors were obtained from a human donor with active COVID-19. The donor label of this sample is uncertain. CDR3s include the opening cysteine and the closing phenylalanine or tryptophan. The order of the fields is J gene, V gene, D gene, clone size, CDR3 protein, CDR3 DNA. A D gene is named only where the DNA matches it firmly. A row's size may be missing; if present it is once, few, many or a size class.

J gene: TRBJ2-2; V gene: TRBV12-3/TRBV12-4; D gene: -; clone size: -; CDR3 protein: CASSFANTGELFF; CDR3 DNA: TGTGCCAGCAGTTTCGCGAACACCGGGGAGCTGTTTTTT
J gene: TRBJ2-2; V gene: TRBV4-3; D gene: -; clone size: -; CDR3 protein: CASSQDLAWAGELFF; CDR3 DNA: TGCGCCAGCAGCCAAGACCTAGCCTGGGCCGGGGAGCTGTTTTTT
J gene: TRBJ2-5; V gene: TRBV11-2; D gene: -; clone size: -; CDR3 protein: CASSLGGGQLETQYF; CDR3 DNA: TGTGCCAGCAGCTTAGGTGGGGGCCAGTTGGAGACCCAGTACTTC
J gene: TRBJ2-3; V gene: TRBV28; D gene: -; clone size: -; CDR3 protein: CASSSVGDTQYF; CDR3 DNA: TGTGCCAGCAGTTCCGTCGGGGATACGCAGTATTTT
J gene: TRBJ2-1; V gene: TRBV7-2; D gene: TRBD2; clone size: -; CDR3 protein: CASSLLGGNNEQFF; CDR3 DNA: TGTGCCAGCAGCTTACTGGGAGGGAACAATGAGCAGTTCTTC
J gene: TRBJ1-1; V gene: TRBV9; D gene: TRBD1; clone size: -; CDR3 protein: CASSATGTVNTEAFF; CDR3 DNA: TGTGCCAGCAGCGCGACCGGGACAGTTAACACTGAAGCTTTCTTT
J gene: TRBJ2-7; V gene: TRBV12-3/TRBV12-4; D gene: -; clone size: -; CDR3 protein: CASSFRGAGEQYF; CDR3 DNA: TGTGCCAGCAGTTTTAGAGGGGCGGGGGAGCAGTACTTC
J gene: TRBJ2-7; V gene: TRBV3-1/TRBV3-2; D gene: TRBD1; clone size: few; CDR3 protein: CASTLSRDSYEQYF; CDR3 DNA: TGTGCCAGCACCTTATCCCGGGACAGCTACGAGCAGTACTTC
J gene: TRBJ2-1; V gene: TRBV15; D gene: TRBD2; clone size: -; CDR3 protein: CATSGLAGGGVNEQFF; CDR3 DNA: TGTGCCACCTCGGGACTAGCGGGAGGGGGGGTCAATGAGCAGTTCTTC
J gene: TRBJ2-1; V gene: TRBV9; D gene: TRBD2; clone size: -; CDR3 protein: CASSVGLAGEQFF; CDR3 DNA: TGTGCCAGCAGCGTAGGACTAGCCGGTGAGCAGTTCTTC
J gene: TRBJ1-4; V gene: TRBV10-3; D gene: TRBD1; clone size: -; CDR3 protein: CAISEPAGGNEKLFF; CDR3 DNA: TGTGCCATCAGTGAGCCTGCAGGGGGCAACGAAAAACTGTTTTTT
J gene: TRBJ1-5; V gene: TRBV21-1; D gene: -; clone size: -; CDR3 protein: CASSNLPDRICSNQPQHF; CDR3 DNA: TGTGCCAGCAGCAATCTCCCAGACAGGATTTGTAGCAATCAGCCCCAGCATTTT
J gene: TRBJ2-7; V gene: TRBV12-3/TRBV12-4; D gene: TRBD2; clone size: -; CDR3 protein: CASSTSGPYEQYF; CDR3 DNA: TGTGCCAGCTCGACTAGCGGGCCCTACGAGCAGTACTTC
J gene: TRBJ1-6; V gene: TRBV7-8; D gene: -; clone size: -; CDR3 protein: CASGREQADYSPLHF; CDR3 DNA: TGTGCCAGCGGCCGGGAACAGGCCGATTATTCACCCCTCCACTTT
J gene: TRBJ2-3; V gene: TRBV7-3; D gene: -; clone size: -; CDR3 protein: CASSYRPTASTDTQYF; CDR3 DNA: TGTGCCAGCAGCTACAGGCCGACCGCTAGCACAGATACGCAGTATTTT
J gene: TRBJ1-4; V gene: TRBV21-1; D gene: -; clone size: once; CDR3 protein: CASGWVRQATNEKLFF; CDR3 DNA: TGTGCCAGCGGATGGGTTCGACAGGCAACTAATGAAAAACTGTTTTTT
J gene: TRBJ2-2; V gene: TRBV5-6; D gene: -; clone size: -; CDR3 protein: CASSLWAWNTGELFF; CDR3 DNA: TGTGCCAGCAGCTTGTGGGCGTGGAACACCGGGGAGCTGTTTTTT
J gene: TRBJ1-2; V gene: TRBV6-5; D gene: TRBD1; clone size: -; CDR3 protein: CASSYDAGQGKGYTF; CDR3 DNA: TGTGCCAGCAGTTACGATGCGGGACAGGGCAAAGGCTACACCTTC
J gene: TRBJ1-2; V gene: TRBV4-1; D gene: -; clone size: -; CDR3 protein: CASSQETSTLRGYTF; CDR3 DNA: TGCGCCAGCAGCCAAGAGACATCCACCCTGAGAGGCTACACCTTC
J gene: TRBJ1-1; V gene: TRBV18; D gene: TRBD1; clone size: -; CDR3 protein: CASSPGQGGTEAFF; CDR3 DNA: TGTGCCAGCTCACCTGGACAGGGTGGTACTGAAGCTTTCTTT
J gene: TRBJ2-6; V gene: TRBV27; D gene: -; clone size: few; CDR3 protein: CASSPWTKGPGANVLTF; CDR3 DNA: TGTGCCAGCAGCCCTTGGACAAAAGGGCCTGGGGCCAACGTCCTGACTTTC
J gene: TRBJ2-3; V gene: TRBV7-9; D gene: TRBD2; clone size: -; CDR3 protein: CASSRLFSGGRTQYF; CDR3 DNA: TGTGCCAGCAGCCGACTTTTCAGCGGGGGAAGAACGCAGTATTTT
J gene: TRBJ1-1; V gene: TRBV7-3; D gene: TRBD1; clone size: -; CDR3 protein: CASSFTGGWNTEAFF; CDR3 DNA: TGTGCCAGCAGCTTCACAGGGGGCTGGAACACTGAAGCTTTCTTT
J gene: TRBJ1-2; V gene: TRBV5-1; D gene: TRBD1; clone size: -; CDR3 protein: CASSPDRWNYGYTF; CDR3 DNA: TGCGCCAGCAGCCCGGACAGGTGGAACTATGGCTACACCTTC
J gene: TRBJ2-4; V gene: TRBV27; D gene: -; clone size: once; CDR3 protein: CASSPITGLGIQYF; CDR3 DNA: TGTGCCAGCAGCCCCATAACAGGGTTGGGCATTCAGTACTTC
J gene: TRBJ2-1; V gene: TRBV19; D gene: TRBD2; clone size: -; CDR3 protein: CASSMGSGSGNEQFF; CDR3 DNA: TGTGCCAGTAGTATGGGTAGCGGGAGTGGCAATGAGCAGTTCTTC
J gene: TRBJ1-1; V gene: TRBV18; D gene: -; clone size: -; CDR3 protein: CASSPSGAGGTEAFF; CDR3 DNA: TGTGCCAGCTCACCTTCAGGGGCCGGCGGAACTGAAGCTTTCTTT
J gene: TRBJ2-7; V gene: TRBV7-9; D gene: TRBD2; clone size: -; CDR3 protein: CASSLVPDSGGAQYF; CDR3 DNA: TGTGCCAGCAGCTTAGTTCCCGATTCGGGGGGAGCGCAGTACTTC
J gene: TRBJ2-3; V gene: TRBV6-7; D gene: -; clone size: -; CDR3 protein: CASSYSRTGDRDTDTQYF; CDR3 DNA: TGTGCCAGCAGTTACTCGAGAACGGGGGATCGTGACACAGATACGCAGTATTTT
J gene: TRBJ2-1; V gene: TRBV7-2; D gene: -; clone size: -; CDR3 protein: CASSLATEGEQFF; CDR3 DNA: TGTGCCAGCAGCTTAGCGACAGAAGGAGAGCAGTTCTTC
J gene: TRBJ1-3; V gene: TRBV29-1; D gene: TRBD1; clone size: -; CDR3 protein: CSVDSTGELSGNTIYF; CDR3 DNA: TGCAGCGTGGACTCGACAGGGGAACTCTCTGGAAACACCATATATTTT
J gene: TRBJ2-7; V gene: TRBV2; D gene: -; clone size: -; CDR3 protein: CATSDSSYEQYF; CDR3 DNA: TGTGCCACCTCGGACAGTTCCTACGAGCAGTACTTC
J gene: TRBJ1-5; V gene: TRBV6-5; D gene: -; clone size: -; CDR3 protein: CASSLGHYSNQPQHF; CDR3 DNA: TGTGCCAGCAGTTTGGGACACTATAGCAATCAGCCCCAGCATTTT
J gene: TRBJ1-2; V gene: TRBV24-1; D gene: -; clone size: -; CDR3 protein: CATSAPPRAYGYTF; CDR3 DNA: TGTGCCACCAGTGCCCCCCCCAGGGCCTATGGCTACACCTTC
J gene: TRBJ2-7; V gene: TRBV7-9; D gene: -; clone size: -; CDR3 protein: CASSPRDYEQYF; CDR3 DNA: TGTGCCAGCAGCCCACGGGACTACGAGCAGTACTTC
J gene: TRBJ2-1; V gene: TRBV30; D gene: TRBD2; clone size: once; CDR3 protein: CAWSWLAGDEQFF; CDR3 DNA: TGTGCCTGGAGTTGGCTAGCGGGGGATGAGCAGTTCTTC
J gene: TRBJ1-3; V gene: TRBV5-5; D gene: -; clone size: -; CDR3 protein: CASSLDRASGNTIYF; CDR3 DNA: TGTGCCAGCAGCTTGGACAGGGCCTCTGGAAACACCATATATTTT
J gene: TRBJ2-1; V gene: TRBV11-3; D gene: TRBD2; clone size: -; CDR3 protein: CASSLPGLAGENEQFF; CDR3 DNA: TGTGCCAGCAGCTTACCGGGACTAGCGGGAGAGAATGAGCAGTTCTTC
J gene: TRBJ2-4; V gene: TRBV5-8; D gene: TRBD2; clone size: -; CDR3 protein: CASSLELADAKNIQYF; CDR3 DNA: TGTGCCAGCAGCTTGGAACTAGCGGACGCCAAAAACATTCAGTACTTC
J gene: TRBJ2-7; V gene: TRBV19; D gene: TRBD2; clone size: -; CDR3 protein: CASSSGLAGSYEQYF; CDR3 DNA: TGTGCCAGTAGTTCGGGACTAGCGGGGTCCTACGAGCAGTACTTC
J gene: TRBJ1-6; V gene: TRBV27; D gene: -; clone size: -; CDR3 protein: CASSSGQGRFSPLHF; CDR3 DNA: TGTGCCAGCAGTTCAGGCCAGGGCAGATTCTCACCCCTCCACTTT
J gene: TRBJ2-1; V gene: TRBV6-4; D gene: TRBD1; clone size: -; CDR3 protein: CASSVGQGAHNEQFF; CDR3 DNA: TGTGCCAGCAGTGTGGGACAGGGGGCGCACAATGAGCAGTTCTTC
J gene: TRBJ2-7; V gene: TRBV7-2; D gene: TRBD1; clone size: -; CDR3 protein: CASSLGTGATYEQYF; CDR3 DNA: TGTGCCAGCAGCTTAGGGACAGGGGCGACCTACGAGCAGTACTTC
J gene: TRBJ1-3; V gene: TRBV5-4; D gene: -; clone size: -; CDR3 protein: CASSYQGRSGNTIYF; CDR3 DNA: TGTGCCAGCAGCTACCAGGGGCGCTCTGGAAACACCATATATTTT
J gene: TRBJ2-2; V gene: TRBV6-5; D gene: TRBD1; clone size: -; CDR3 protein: CASSYRTGGTGELFF; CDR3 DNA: TGTGCCAGCAGTTACAGGACAGGGGGCACCGGGGAGCTGTTTTTT
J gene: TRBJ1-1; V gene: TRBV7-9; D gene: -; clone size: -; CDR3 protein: CASSPTGGLGRTEAFF; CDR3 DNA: TGTGCCAGCAGCCCGACTGGGGGGTTGGGGCGGACTGAAGCTTTCTTT